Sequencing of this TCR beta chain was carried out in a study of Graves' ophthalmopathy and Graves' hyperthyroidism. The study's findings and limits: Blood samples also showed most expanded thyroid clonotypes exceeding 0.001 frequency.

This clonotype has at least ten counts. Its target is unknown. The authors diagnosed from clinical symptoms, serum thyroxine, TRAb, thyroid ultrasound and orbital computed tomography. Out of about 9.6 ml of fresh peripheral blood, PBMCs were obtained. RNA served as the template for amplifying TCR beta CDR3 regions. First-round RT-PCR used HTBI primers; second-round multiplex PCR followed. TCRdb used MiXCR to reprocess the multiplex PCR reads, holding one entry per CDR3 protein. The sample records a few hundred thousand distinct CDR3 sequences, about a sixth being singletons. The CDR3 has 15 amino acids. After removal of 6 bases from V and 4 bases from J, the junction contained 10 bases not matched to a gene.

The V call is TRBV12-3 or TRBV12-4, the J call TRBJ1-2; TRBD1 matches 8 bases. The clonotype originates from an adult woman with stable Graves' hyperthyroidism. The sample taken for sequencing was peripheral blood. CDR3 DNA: TGTGCCAGCAGATACTCCAGGGGGCTGGTCTATGGCTACACCTTC. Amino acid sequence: CASRYSRGLVYGYTF.